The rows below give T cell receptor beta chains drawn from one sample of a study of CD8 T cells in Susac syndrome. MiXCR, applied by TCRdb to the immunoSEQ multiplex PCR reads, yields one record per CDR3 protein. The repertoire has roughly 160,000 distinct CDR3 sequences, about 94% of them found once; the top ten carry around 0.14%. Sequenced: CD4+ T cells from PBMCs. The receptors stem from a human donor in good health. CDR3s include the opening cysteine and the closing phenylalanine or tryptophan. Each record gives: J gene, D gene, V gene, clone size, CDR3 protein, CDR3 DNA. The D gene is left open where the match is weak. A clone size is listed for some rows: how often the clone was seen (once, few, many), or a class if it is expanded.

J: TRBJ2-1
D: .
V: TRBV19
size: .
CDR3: CAREPGPGFNEQFF
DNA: TGTGCCAGAGAACCGGGGCCGGGCTTCAATGAGCAGTTCTTC

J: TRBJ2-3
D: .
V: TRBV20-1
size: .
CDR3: CSAEGSGTDTQYF
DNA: TGCAGTGCTGAGGGGAGTGGGACAGATACGCAGTATTTT

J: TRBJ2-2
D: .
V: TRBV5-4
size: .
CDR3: CASSLTVPFTGELFF
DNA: TGTGCCAGCAGCCTCACAGTCCCCTTCACCGGGGAGCTGTTTTTT

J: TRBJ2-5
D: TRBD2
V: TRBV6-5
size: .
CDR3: CASSYGLAGAGETQYF
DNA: TGTGCCAGCAGTTACGGACTAGCGGGGGCTGGAGAGACCCAGTACTTC

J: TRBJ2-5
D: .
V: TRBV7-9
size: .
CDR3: CASSLASDSTPGYF
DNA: TGTGCCAGCAGCTTAGCCTCGGACAGTACCCCCGGGTACTTC

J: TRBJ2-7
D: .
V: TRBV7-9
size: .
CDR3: CASSRRGTYEQYF
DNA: TGTGCCAGCAGCCGGAGGGGAACCTACGAGCAGTACTTC

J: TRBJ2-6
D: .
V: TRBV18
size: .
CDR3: CASSPRLSGANVLTF
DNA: TGTGCCAGCTCACCACGGCTGTCCGGGGCCAACGTCCTGACTTTC

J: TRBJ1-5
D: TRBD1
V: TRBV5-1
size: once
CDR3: CASSSGQADQPQHF
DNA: TGCGCCAGCAGCTCCGGACAGGCCGATCAGCCCCAGCATTTT

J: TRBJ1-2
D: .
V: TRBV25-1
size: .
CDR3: CASSTGWGGYTF
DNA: TGTGCCAGCAGTACAGGGTGGGGTGGCTACACCTTC

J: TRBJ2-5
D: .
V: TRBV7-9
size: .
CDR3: CASSLAGWGAETQYF
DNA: TGTGCCAGCAGCTTAGCGGGCTGGGGCGCAGAGACCCAGTACTTC

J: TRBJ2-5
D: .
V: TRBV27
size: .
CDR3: CASQGFGRGYQETQYF
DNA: TGTGCCAGCCAGGGATTTGGTCGGGGGTACCAAGAGACCCAGTACTTC

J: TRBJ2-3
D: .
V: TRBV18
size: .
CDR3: CASSPVGSDTQYF
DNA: TGTGCCAGCTCCCCGGTTGGGTCAGATACGCAGTATTTT

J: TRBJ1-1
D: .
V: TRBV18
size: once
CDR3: CASSPEGGTEAFF
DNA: TGTGCCAGCTCACCAGAGGGTGGGACTGAAGCTTTCTTT

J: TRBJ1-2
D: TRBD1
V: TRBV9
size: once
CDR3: CASSTYAGTAYGYTF
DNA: TGTGCCAGCAGCACTTACGCCGGGACAGCTTATGGCTACACCTTC

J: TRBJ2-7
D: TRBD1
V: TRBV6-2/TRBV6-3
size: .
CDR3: CASSTRTGGYEQYF
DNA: TGTGCCAGCAGTACCAGGACAGGGGGCTACGAGCAGTACTTC

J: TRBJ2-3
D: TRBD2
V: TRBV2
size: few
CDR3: CASSGGTSGTDTQYF
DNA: TGTGCCAGCAGTGGTGGGACTAGTGGGACAGATACGCAGTATTTT

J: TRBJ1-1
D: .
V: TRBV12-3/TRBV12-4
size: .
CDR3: CASSIQRGHTEAFF
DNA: TGTGCCAGCAGTATACAGAGGGGTCACACTGAAGCTTTCTTT

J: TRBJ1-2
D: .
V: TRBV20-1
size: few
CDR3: CSAGTEFYGYTF
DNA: TGCAGTGCTGGGACGGAATTCTATGGCTACACCTTC

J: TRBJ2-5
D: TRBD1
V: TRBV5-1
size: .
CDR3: CASRLIGTGEETQYF
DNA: TGCGCCAGCAGGCTCATCGGGACAGGGGAGGAGACCCAGTACTTC

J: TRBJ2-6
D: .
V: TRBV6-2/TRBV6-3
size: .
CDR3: CASSVYDSGANVLTF
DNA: TGTGCCAGCAGTGTTTACGACTCTGGGGCCAACGTCCTGACTTTC

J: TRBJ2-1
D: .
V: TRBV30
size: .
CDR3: CAWSTGYNEQFF
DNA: TGTGCCTGGAGTACGGGATACAATGAGCAGTTCTTC

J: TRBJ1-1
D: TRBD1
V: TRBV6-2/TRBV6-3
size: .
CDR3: CASRRTGQNTEAFF
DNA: TGTGCCAGCAGGAGGACAGGACAGAACACTGAAGCTTTCTTT

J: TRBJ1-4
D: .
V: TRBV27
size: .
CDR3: CASSLRGGFNEKLFF
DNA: TGTGCCAGCAGTCTTCGCGGGGGGTTTAATGAAAAACTGTTTTTT

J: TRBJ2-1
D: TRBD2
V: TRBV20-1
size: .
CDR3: CSASGGDEQFF
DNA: TGCAGTGCTAGCGGGGGGGATGAGCAGTTCTTC

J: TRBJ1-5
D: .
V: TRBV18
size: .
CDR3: CASSPERNGQPQHF
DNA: TGTGCCAGCTCACCGGAAAGGAATGGTCAGCCCCAGCATTTT

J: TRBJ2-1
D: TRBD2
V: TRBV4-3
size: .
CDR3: CASSRASGAYNEQFF
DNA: TGCGCCAGCAGCCGAGCTAGCGGGGCCTACAATGAGCAGTTCTTC

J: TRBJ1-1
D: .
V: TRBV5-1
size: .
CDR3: CASSLDRNFNTEAFF
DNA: TGCGCCAGCAGCTTGGATCGGAATTTCAACACTGAAGCTTTCTTT

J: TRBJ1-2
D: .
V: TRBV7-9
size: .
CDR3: CASSFERGGYGYTF
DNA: TGTGCCAGCAGCTTTGAGAGGGGTGGCTATGGCTACACCTTC

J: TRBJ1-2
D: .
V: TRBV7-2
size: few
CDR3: CASSFYGDGYTF
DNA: TGTGCCAGCAGCTTCTACGGAGATGGCTACACCTTC

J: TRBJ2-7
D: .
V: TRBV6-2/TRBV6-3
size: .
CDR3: CASSYGGSYEQYF
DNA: TGTGCCAGCAGTTACGGAGGTTCCTACGAGCAGTACTTC

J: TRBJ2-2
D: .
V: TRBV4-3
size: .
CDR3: CASSQQRRGNTGELFF
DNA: TGCGCCAGCAGCCAACAGAGGCGGGGAAACACCGGGGAGCTGTTTTTT

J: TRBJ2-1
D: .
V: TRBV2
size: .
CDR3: CASSRDGEQFF
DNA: TGTGCCAGCAGTCGGGACGGTGAGCAGTTCTTC

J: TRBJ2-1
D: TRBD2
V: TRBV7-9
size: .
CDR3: CASSSPLAGASGRIYEQFF
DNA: TGTGCCAGCAGCTCTCCTCTAGCGGGGGCGAGCGGAAGGATCTATGAGCAGTTCTTC

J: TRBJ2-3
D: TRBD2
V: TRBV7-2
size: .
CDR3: CASSSLAGGVYSADTQYF
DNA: TGTGCCAGCAGCTCTTTAGCGGGGGGGGTGTATAGCGCAGATACGCAGTATTTT

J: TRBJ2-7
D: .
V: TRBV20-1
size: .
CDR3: CSVPEGYEQYF
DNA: TGCAGTGTCCCTGAGGGTTACGAGCAGTACTTC

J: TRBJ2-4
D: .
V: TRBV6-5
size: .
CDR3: CASSGEWNIQYF
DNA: TGTGCCAGCAGTGGGGAGTGGAACATTCAGTACTTC

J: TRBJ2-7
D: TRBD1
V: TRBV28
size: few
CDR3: CASSPGGSSYEQYF
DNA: TGTGCCAGCAGTCCAGGGGGCTCCTCCTACGAGCAGTACTTC

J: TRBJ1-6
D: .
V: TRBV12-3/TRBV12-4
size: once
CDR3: CASSLERRGNSPLHF
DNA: TGTGCCAGCAGTTTAGAGAGGAGGGGTAATTCACCCCTCCACTTT

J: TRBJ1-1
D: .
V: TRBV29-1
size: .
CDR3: CSVERQPGGEAFF
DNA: TGCAGCGTTGAAAGGCAACCCGGAGGCGAAGCTTTCTTT

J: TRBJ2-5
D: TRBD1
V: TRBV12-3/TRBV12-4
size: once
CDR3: CASSHGQGEMETQYF
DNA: TGTGCCAGCAGTCACGGACAGGGAGAGATGGAGACCCAGTACTTC

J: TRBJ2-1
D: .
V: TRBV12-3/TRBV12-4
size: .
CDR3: CASSLIERSYNEQFF
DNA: TGTGCCAGCAGTTTAATCGAGCGGAGCTACAATGAGCAGTTCTTC

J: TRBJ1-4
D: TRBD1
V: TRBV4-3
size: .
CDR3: CASSQDLYRQGNEKLFF
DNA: TGCGCCAGCAGCCAAGATCTATATAGACAGGGGAATGAAAAACTGTTTTTT

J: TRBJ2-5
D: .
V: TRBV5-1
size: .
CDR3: CASSLVGRGTETQYF
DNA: TGCGCCAGCAGCTTGGTGGGGCGTGGGACAGAGACCCAGTACTTC

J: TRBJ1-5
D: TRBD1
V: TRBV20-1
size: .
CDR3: CSALTGTGYQPQHF
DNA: TGCAGTGCTTTAACCGGGACAGGGTATCAGCCCCAGCATTTT

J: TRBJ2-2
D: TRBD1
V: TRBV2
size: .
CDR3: CASRDSPGRELFF
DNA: TGTGCCAGCCGGGACAGCCCCGGCAGGGAGCTGTTTTTT